The T cell receptor beta chain under discussion was sequenced for a study of blood T cell repertoires in COVID-19. Overall study context: The origin of the acute and convalescent COVID-19 samples was the United States, Italy and Spain. From T cells, B-cell-depleted T cells, or PBMCs came the material, which was cDNA or gDNA.

The CDR3 length is 13 residues. CDR1 and CDR2 (germline): WNHNN, SYGVQD (reference sequence). V lost 5 bases, J lost 1 base, and 8 bases lay in between. Original data processing: Amplified reference gene primers provided the basis for estimating nucleated cell counts. Generated by immunoSEQ multiplex PCR, the TCRdb table keeps only in-frame clones and is missing some. That table is the source of V, J and clone size, and D and trimming were worked out from the DNA. The table lists around 220,000 clones, more than 80% of them singletons. The sequence derives from a woman older than 75 with acute or convalescent COVID-19. The V call is TRBV10-1, the J call TRBJ1-1; D is ambiguous. What was sequenced was peripheral blood. DNA for the CDR3: TGCGCCAGCAGTACAGACACGAACACTGAAGCTTTCTTT. Its protein is CASSTDTNTEAFF.